What follows is one TCR beta chain and its context. The antigen is not known. This record belongs to a study of CD8+CD57+ T cells in acquired aplastic anemia. The wider study: Sorted CD4+ and CD8+ cell DNA averaged approximately 3.2 ug. On average, healthy donors gave around 9.8 million reads for CD4+ cells. Study conclusions and caveats: Patients and controls were not found to differ significantly in CD8+ Simpson's diversity.

Genomic DNA was employed as the template in profiling TCR beta VDJ and CDR3. Each CDR3 protein gets one entry after TCRdb re-called the reads with MiXCR. The sample records more than 150,000 distinct CDR3 sequences, less than 55% being singletons. This CDR3 has 12 residues. V was trimmed by 1 base and J by 10 bases, leaving 5 bases between them. Germline CDR1 is SGHVS and CDR2 is FQNEAQ. The chain combines TRBV7-8 with TRBJ1-6; no firm D call. Sequencing input: sorted CD4+, CD8+, or CD8+CD57+ T cells (not recorded which) from PBMCs. This clonotype originated in a human donor in good health. This chain's CDR3 is CASSLVESPLHF. DNA of the CDR3: TGTGCCAGCAGCTTAGTGGAGTCACCCCTCCACTTT.